A selection of T cell receptor beta chains follows, all from one sample in a study of technical replicates of blood from four donors. Clones were read by immunoSEQ multiplex PCR, and TCRdb kept only the in-frame ones, dropping some. The sample contains 73,000 or so clones, roughly 90% of which appear only once. The sequenced material came from T cells isolated from PBMCs. Source of these receptors: a human donor in good health. Both conserved end residues are part of each CDR3. A D gene is named only where the DNA matches it firmly. Where a row states a size, it is once, few, many or the class of an expanded clone; other rows omit it.

abundance	d_gene	v_gene	j_gene	CDR3aa	CDR3nt
NA	NA	TRBV6-5	TRBJ1-2	CASSYSQGGGYTF	TGTGCCAGCAGTTACTCACAAGGGGGAGGCTACACCTTC
NA	NA	TRBV4-1	TRBJ2-7	CASSQISGGPVTYEQYF	TGCGCCAGCAGCCAAATATCGGGCGGGCCGGTGACCTACGAGCAGTACTTC
once	NA	TRBV2	TRBJ2-1	CASGGSRNEQFF	TGTGCCAGCGGGGGGTCCAGAAATGAGCAGTTCTTC
NA	NA	TRBV15	TRBJ1-1	CATSASPGVNTEAFF	TGTGCCACCAGCGCGAGTCCGGGTGTGAACACTGAAGCTTTCTTT
NA	TRBD2	TRBV5-1	TRBJ2-7	CASSLAGGPEEQYF	TGCGCCAGCAGCCTAGCGGGAGGGCCGGAGGAGCAGTACTTC
NA	TRBD1	TRBV5-4	TRBJ2-7	CASSDPSTGGSEQYF	TGTGCCAGCAGCGACCCCTCGACAGGGGGCTCCGAGCAGTACTTC
NA	NA	TRBV5-6	TRBJ2-7	CASSLAGLGEQYF	TGTGCCAGCAGCTTGGCAGGGCTGGGCGAGCAGTACTTC
NA	NA	TRBV7-6	TRBJ1-1	CASSLGGAEAFF	TGTGCCAGCAGCTTAGGGGGGGCTGAAGCTTTCTTT
NA	NA	TRBV2	TRBJ1-4	CASSEEGGKLFF	TGTGCCAGCAGTGAAGAAGGCGGAAAACTGTTTTTT
NA	NA	TRBV5-1	TRBJ2-7	CASSGAVTGNSYEQYF	TGCGCCAGCAGCGGGGCGGTAACAGGGAACTCCTACGAGCAGTACTTC
NA	TRBD1	TRBV4-1	TRBJ2-1	CASSQGQGARDEQFF	TGCGCCAGCAGCCAGGGACAGGGGGCGAGAGATGAGCAGTTCTTC
NA	TRBD1	TRBV5-1	TRBJ1-3	CASSLSGTGLSGNTIYF	TGCGCCAGCAGCTTGTCCGGGACAGGGCTCTCTGGAAACACCATATATTTT
NA	NA	TRBV13	TRBJ2-7	CASSLGRPGGLEQYF	TGTGCCAGCAGCTTAGGAAGACCCGGCGGGCTCGAGCAGTACTTC
NA	TRBD1	TRBV5-4	TRBJ2-7	CASSLGQGFYEQYF	TGTGCCAGCAGCTTAGGACAGGGTTTCTACGAGCAGTACTTC
NA	NA	TRBV29-1	TRBJ2-6	CSVQQGSPRSGANVLTF	TGCAGCGTGCAACAGGGAAGCCCGCGTTCTGGGGCCAACGTCCTGACTTTC
NA	TRBD1	TRBV5-1	TRBJ2-7	CASNSDRGVNEQYF	TGCGCCAGCAATTCGGACAGGGGGGTCAACGAGCAGTACTTC
NA	NA	TRBV19	TRBJ2-3	CASTRSDTQYF	TGTGCCAGTACCCGTTCGGATACGCAGTATTTT
NA	TRBD2	TRBV5-6	TRBJ2-1	CASSSPGTSGRNEQFF	TGTGCCAGCAGTTCACCCGGGACTAGCGGGAGGAATGAGCAGTTCTTC
NA	NA	TRBV29-1	TRBJ1-4	CSVSLGEKLFF	TGCAGCGTTTCTCTCGGTGAAAAACTGTTTTTT
NA	NA	TRBV29-1	TRBJ2-7	CSVRDTYYEQYF	TGCAGCGTCAGGGACACGTACTACGAGCAGTACTTC
NA	TRBD1	TRBV14	TRBJ1-2	CASSQPGQLLYGYTF	TGTGCCAGCAGCCAGCCGGGACAGCTACTCTATGGCTACACCTTC
NA	TRBD1	TRBV6-4	TRBJ2-2	CASSRQGIAGELFF	TGTGCCAGCAGTCGACAGGGGATCGCCGGGGAGCTGTTTTTT
NA	TRBD2	TRBV28	TRBJ2-7	CASRTSGTSGDTYEQYF	TGTGCCAGCAGGACATCAGGAACTAGCGGGGATACCTACGAGCAGTACTTC
NA	NA	TRBV19	TRBJ1-4	CASSVFTNEKLFF	TGTGCCAGTAGCGTTTTCACAAATGAAAAACTGTTTTTT
NA	NA	TRBV28	TRBJ2-3	CASSFLDFVPGTDTQYF	TGTGCCAGCAGTTTCCTAGACTTCGTCCCTGGCACAGATACGCAGTATTTT
NA	TRBD1	TRBV2	TRBJ1-1	CASTTQGRDTEAFF	TGTGCCAGCACTACACAGGGGAGAGACACTGAAGCTTTCTTT
NA	NA	TRBV5-8	TRBJ2-3	CASSLRGITDTQYF	TGTGCCAGCAGCTTGAGGGGCATCACAGATACGCAGTATTTT
NA	TRBD1	TRBV6-1	TRBJ1-5	CASREDRVSNQPQHF	TGTGCCAGCAGAGAAGACAGGGTGAGCAATCAGCCCCAGCATTTT
NA	NA	TRBV5-1	TRBJ2-7	CASSLELVGSEQYF	TGCGCCAGCAGCTTGGAACTAGTGGGCTCCGAGCAGTACTTC
NA	TRBD1	TRBV7-9	TRBJ2-7	CAVNPGQGYEQYF	TGTGCCGTAAATCCGGGACAGGGTTACGAGCAGTACTTC
NA	TRBD2	TRBV5-1	TRBJ2-7	CASSVAGGYTYEQYF	TGCGCCAGCAGCGTAGCGGGGGGGTACACCTACGAGCAGTACTTC
NA	TRBD1	TRBV28	TRBJ2-2	CASNLPMGQINTGELFF	TGTGCCAGCAATCTACCGATGGGACAGATAAACACCGGGGAGCTGTTTTTT
once	TRBD1	TRBV14	TRBJ1-1	CASSQVPRGGALSTEAFF	TGTGCCAGCAGCCAAGTCCCCAGAGGGGGCGCATTATCGACTGAAGCTTTCTTT
NA	TRBD2	TRBV10-2	TRBJ2-7	CASSEWASGPYEQYF	TGCGCCAGCAGTGAGTGGGCTAGCGGACCCTACGAGCAGTACTTC
NA	NA	TRBV5-1	TRBJ1-1	CASSLVRAVMNTEAFF	TGCGCCAGCAGCTTGGTCAGGGCTGTAATGAACACTGAAGCTTTCTTT
NA	NA	TRBV4-2	TRBJ1-5	CASSQEMLGQPQHF	TGTGCCAGCAGCCAAGAAATGTTGGGCCAGCCCCAGCATTTT
NA	NA	TRBV21-1	TRBJ2-3	CASSNRDNPAYF	TGTGCCAGCAGCAACCGGGACAACCCGGCGTATTTT
NA	NA	TRBV18	TRBJ2-5	CASSPGLVGETQYF	TGTGCCAGCTCACCAGGGCTGGTGGGAGAGACCCAGTACTTC
NA	TRBD1	TRBV19	TRBJ1-4	CASSTEGQGTDEKLFF	TGTGCCAGTAGTACGGAGGGACAGGGGACGGATGAAAAACTGTTTTTT
NA	TRBD2	TRBV11-2	TRBJ2-1	CASGVAGGVYNEQFF	TGTGCCAGCGGGGTAGCGGGAGGTGTTTACAATGAGCAGTTCTTC
NA	TRBD1	TRBV25-1	TRBJ2-5	CASSDRDREQTQYF	TGTGCCAGCAGTGATCGGGACAGGGAACAGACCCAGTACTTC
once	NA	TRBV5-1	TRBJ2-1	CASSLSLKSYNEQFF	TGCGCCAGCAGCCTAAGTTTAAAGTCGTACAATGAGCAGTTCTTC
NA	TRBD1	TRBV6-1	TRBJ2-7	CAITRGGQISYEQYF	TGTGCCATCACCCGAGGGGGACAGATTTCCTACGAGCAGTACTTC
once	NA	TRBV10-1	TRBJ1-5	CASSEGGSSNQPQHF	TGCGCCAGCAGTGAAGGTGGGAGTAGCAATCAGCCCCAGCATTTT
few	NA	TRBV2	TRBJ1-5	CASSVSGNNQPQHF	TGTGCCAGCAGTGTATCAGGGAACAATCAGCCCCAGCATTTT
NA	NA	TRBV28	TRBJ2-3	CASSLLGGTDTQYF	TGTGCCAGCAGTTTATTAGGCGGGACAGATACGCAGTATTTT
NA	TRBD1	TRBV4-1	TRBJ1-5	CASSHRQGGNQPQHF	TGCGCCAGCAGCCACCGACAGGGGGGTAATCAGCCCCAGCATTTT
NA	NA	TRBV10-3	TRBJ2-7	CAISKVQGTYEQYF	TGTGCCATCAGCAAGGTCCAGGGGACCTACGAGCAGTACTTC
NA	NA	TRBV7-7	TRBJ2-3	CASSWDFTDTQYF	TGTGCTAGCAGCTGGGACTTCACAGATACGCAGTATTTT
NA	NA	TRBV25-1	TRBJ2-1	CASSVSGYNEQFF	TGTGCCAGCAGTGTGAGTGGTTACAATGAGCAGTTCTTC
NA	TRBD2	TRBV7-8	TRBJ2-3	CASSSTSGRDRDTQYF	TGTGCCAGCAGCTCGACTAGCGGGAGGGATAGAGATACGCAGTATTTT
NA	NA	TRBV12-5	TRBJ2-2	CASGLVRRPSPTGELFF	TGTGCTAGTGGTTTGGTACGCAGGCCCTCGCCCACCGGGGAGCTGTTTTTT
NA	NA	TRBV15	TRBJ1-6	CATSGRGGESPLHF	TGTGCCACCAGCGGGAGAGGGGGAGAATCACCCCTCCACTTT
NA	TRBD2	TRBV10-3	TRBJ2-1	CAISDNSGSDEQFF	TGTGCCATCAGTGATAATAGCGGGAGCGATGAGCAGTTCTTC